Each of the 29 T cell receptor beta chains below was sequenced from the same sample in a study of cytomegalovirus exposure and HLA in healthy donors. PCR was performed using 60 Vbeta and 13 Jbeta primers. The table came from immunoSEQ multiplex PCR; TCRdb's copy has only in-frame clones and leaves some out. This sample has 300,000 or so clones, with roughly 81% found just once. Sequenced: PBMCs. All receptors come from a woman aged 40-49 years in good health and CMV-seropositive.

This clone was counted a few times. The rearrangement uses TRBV9 and TRBJ2-5; 10 bases fit TRBD2. V lost 0 bases, J lost 1 base, and 6 bases stayed unmatched. The V gene's germline CDR1 is SGDLS and CDR2 YYNGEE. CDR3 size: 17 residues. This CDR3 reads CASSVAATSGPQETQYF. As DNA, the CDR3 is TGTGCCAGCAGCGTAGCTGCGACTAGCGGGCCCCAAGAGACCCAGTACTTC. The full variable domain, in which reference TRBV9 and TRBJ2-5 provide the parts outside the CDR3, is DSGVTQTPKHLITATGQRVTLRCSPRSGDLSVYWYQQSLDQGLQFLIQYYNGEERAKGNILERFSAQQFPDLHSELNLSSLELGDSALYFCASSVAATSGPQETQYFGPGTRLLVL.

The chain carries TRBV6-1 and TRBJ2-7; 7 bases line up with TRBD1. Germline trimming cut 6 bases from V and 0 bases from J; bases unmatched to any gene: 5. The CDR3 runs 14 residues. Germline V gene data show CDR1 as MNHNS and CDR2 as SASEGT. CDR3 protein: CASRDRDSSYEQYF. The CDR3 bases are TGTGCCAGCAGGGACCGGGACAGCTCCTACGAGCAGTACTTC.

The rearrangement links TRBV18 to TRBJ1-4; D remains ambiguous. Germline CDR1 reads KGHSH; CDR2 reads LQKENI. The CDR3 is 13 residues long. Trimming stripped 5 bases from V and 10 bases from J, with 14 bases between. CDR3 amino acids: CASSSSLEGKLFF. The DNA of the CDR3 is TGTGCCAGCTCATCCTCGTTGGAGGGAAAACTGTTTTTT.

The V gene is TRBV7-8, the J gene TRBJ1-4; TRBD1 matches at 8 bases. The CDR3 is 15 amino acids. V shed 3 bases and J 8 bases; nucleotides not matched to a gene: 8. Germline CDR1 and CDR2: SGHVS and FQNEAQ. CDR3 sequence (DNA): TGTGCCAGCAGCTTCCGGACAGGGCGCGGGGAAAAACTGTTTTTT. Protein: CASSFRTGRGEKLFF. The complete variable domain, with remaining parts taken from reference TRBV7-8 and TRBJ1-4, reads GAGVSQSPRYKVAKRGQDVALRCDPISGHVSLFWYQQALGQGPEFLTYFQNEAQLDKSGLPSDRFFAERPEGSVSTLKIQRTQQEDSAVYLCASSFRTGRGEKLFFGSGTQLSVL.

J is TRBJ2-7 and V is TRBV19, with D possibly TRBD2 on 5 matching bases. Trimming pared 1 base from V and 0 bases from J, leaving 7 bases between. Per the germline V gene, CDR1 is LNHDA and CDR2 is SQIVND (reference sequence). The CDR3 covers 14 residues. The CDR3 DNA follows: TGTGCCAGTAGTATAGCGGGAACCTCCTACGAGCAGTACTTC. Translating gives CASSIAGTSYEQYF.

This chain links TRBV25-1 with TRBJ2-1, with TRBD1 identical over 7 bases. V lost 3 bases, J lost 5 bases, and 10 bases stayed unmatched. This CDR3 is 16 amino acids long. The germline V gene encodes CDR1 MGHDK and CDR2 SYGVNS. The CDR3 sequence: CASSESTGRFHNEQFF. The CDR3 nucleotides read TGTGCCAGCAGTGAGTCGACAGGGCGGTTCCACAATGAGCAGTTCTTC.

In this sample, this clone turned up once. This chain connects TRBV6-1 to TRBJ2-2, with 7 bases fitting TRBD1. The CDR3 consists of 15 residues. The germline gives CDR1 MNHNS, CDR2 SASEGT. V lost 6 bases and J lost 5; bases outside the gene matches: 9. CDR3 sequence (DNA): TGTGCCAGCAGCGCCTCCGGGACAGCAACCGGGGAGCTGTTTTTT. Amino acids: CASSASGTATGELFF.

The gene calls are TRBV19 and TRBJ1-2; 9 bases match TRBD1. The CDR3 has 17 residues. Germline-derived CDR1 and CDR2 are LNHDA and SQIVND (reference sequence). With 7 bases clipped from V and 8 bases from J, the junction kept 20 bases outside the gene matches. The CDR3 region has the DNA TGTGCCAGTAATCGTCAACTTACAGGGGGCGCGATGGGAGGCTACACCTTC. This encodes CASNRQLTGGAMGGYTF.

The gene calls are TRBV4-2 and TRBJ1-4, with D tentatively TRBD1 (5 bases). V was pared by 4 bases and J by 0 bases, with 15 bases between. Germline V CDR1 and CDR2: LGHNA, YNFKEQ. This CDR3 spans 17 amino acids. The CDR3 DNA reads as TGTGCCAGCAGCCCTTCGACAGTACGTGCAACTAATGAAAAACTGTTTTTT. Translating gives CASSPSTVRATNEKLFF.

For this clone: The same CDR3 also results from other DNA sequences found in this sample. The rearrangement uses TRBV12-5 and TRBJ2-1; 7 bases agree with TRBD2. Germline CDR1 and CDR2: LGHNT and FRNRAP. J lost 6 bases, V lost 5 bases, and 10 bases had no gene match. The CDR3 runs 15 residues. This CDR3 is CASGTGLGEGNEQFF. The CDR3 DNA reads TGTGCTAGTGGTACCGGTTTAGGGGAGGGCAATGAGCAGTTCTTC.

The J gene is TRBJ2-7, the V gene TRBV27; 12 nucleotides align to TRBD2. The CDR3 covers 13 residues. Germline values: CDR1 MNHEY, CDR2 SMNVEV (reference sequence). V lost 6 bases to trimming and J lost 5 bases; unmatched junction nucleotides: 2. DNA of the CDR3: TGTGCCAGCAGGACTAGCGGGAGAGACGAGCAGTACTTC. Protein: CASRTSGRDEQYF.

In its sample, this clone was seen a few times. The rearrangement uses TRBV5-1 and TRBJ2-1; 9 bases map to TRBD2. Losses at the gene ends were 0 bases for V and 8 bases for J; bases not matched to a gene: 9. The germline V gene has CDR1 SGHRS and CDR2 YFSETQ. This CDR3 has 16 residues. The CDR3 DNA reads as TGCGCCAGCAGCTTGGGGAATAGCGGGAGTAACGATGAGCAGTTCTTC. Its protein is CASSLGNSGSNDEQFF.

On this clone: A junction boundary mismatches the germline segment, possibly from a read error. The V gene is TRBV7-9, the J gene TRBJ2-2; D perhaps matches TRBD2 (7 bases). The germline V gene has CDR1 SEHNR and CDR2 FQNEAQ (reference sequence). There are 16 residues in the CDR3. The CDR3 sequence is CSSSWGGARNTGELFF. For the CDR3, the DNA is TGTTCCAGCAGTTGGGGGGGGGCAAGGAACACCGGGGAGCTGTTTTTT.

The CDR3 coding sequence is TGTGCCAGCAGCCAAGGGACAGGGTACGAGCAGTACTTC. It yields the protein CASSQGTGYEQYF. V usage is TRBV4-2 and J usage is TRBJ2-7; TRBD1 matches at 8 bases. Per germline, CDR1 LGHNA and CDR2 YNFKEQ. The CDR3 length is 13 residues. Trimming cost V 1 base and J 4 bases; bases outside gene matches: 0.

The V and J genes are TRBV21-1 and TRBJ2-1; TRBD2 is the table's D call and was not checked against the DNA. TRBV21-1 is shown as a pseudogene. The CDR3 length is 14 residues. The CDR3 coding sequence is TGTGCCAGCAGCCTAGGCGGCTCCGGTAATGAGCAGTTCTTC. Its translation: CASSLGGSGNEQFF.

V is TRBV4-2 and J is TRBJ2-7; TRBD1 aligns across 8 bases. The length of the CDR3 is 15 residues. The germline gives CDR1 LGHNA, CDR2 YNFKEQ. V was pared by 5 bases and J by 2 bases, with 8 bases of the junction left unmatched. The CDR3 sequence: CASSGTGGGTYEQYF. The CDR3 DNA sequence: TGTGCCAGCAGCGGCACAGGGGGAGGAACCTACGAGCAGTACTTC.

This rearrangement joins TRBV27 to TRBJ2-1; 7 bases agree with TRBD2. J was trimmed by 8 bases and V by 4 bases; bases with no gene match: 11. The germline CDR1 and CDR2 sequences are MNHEY and SMNVEV (reference sequence). The CDR3 sequence is 15 residues long. The CDR3 sequence is CASSSAGDGIYEQFF. In DNA form, the CDR3 reads TGTGCCAGCAGTTCGGCGGGGGACGGGATCTATGAGCAGTTCTTC.

DNA of the CDR3: TGTGCCAGCAGTGTCTTGACAGGGGGCTCAGGCTCACCCCTCCACTTT. Translating it yields CASSVLTGGSGSPLHF. V usage is TRBV6-1 and J usage is TRBJ1-6, with TRBD1 identical over 10 bases. After removal of 4 bases from V and 10 bases from J, the junction contained 10 bases not matched to a gene. Germline values: CDR1 MNHNS, CDR2 SASEGT. The length of the CDR3 is 16 residues.

This clone was counted a single time. The chain uses TRBV27 and TRBJ1-5; 9 bases are shared with TRBD1. The CDR3 has 15 residues. In germline, CDR1 is MNHEY, CDR2 SMNVEV (reference sequence). V shed 0 bases, J shed 5 bases, and the junction held 2 bases outside the gene matches. CDR3 bases: TGTGCCAGCAGTTTATCCGGACAGGGGTATCAGCCCCAGCATTTT. As protein: CASSLSGQGYQPQHF.

This rearrangement joins TRBV5-1 to TRBJ2-2; weak D call: TRBD1 (5 bases). Germline V gives CDR1 SGHRS, CDR2 YFSETQ. The V end was cut by 1 base, the J end by 4 bases, with 11 bases between. The CDR3 is 15 residues long. Here the CDR3 reads CASSLQGTSTGELFF. DNA of the CDR3: TGCGCCAGCAGCTTGCAGGGAACAAGCACCGGGGAGCTGTTTTTT.

The chain recombines TRBV28 with TRBJ2-5; possibly TRBD2 for D (5 bases). CDR3 size: 13 residues. Germline loops: CDR1 MDHEN, CDR2 SYDVKM. Between the trimmed V and J ends, which lost 3 bases and 4 bases, there was a span of 9 bases. This CDR3 is CASSFLALETQYF. In DNA form, the CDR3 reads TGTGCCAGCAGTTTTTTAGCGCTAGAGACCCAGTACTTC.

The chain joins TRBV2 to TRBJ2-3; D gene unclear. Germline V gene lookup returns CDR1 SNHLY and CDR2 FYNNEI. The CDR3 totals 15 residues. Trimming removed 0 bases from V and 0 bases from J, with 7 bases in between. The CDR3 loop reads CASSEALTSTDTQYF. CDR3 coding DNA: TGTGCCAGCAGTGAAGCCCTGACTAGCACAGATACGCAGTATTTT.

The V and J genes are TRBV30 and TRBJ2-5, with D maybe TRBD1 (7 bases). This CDR3 is built from 17 residues. The germline V and J ends were trimmed by 0 bases and 4 bases, with 21 bases remaining between them. Germline-derived CDR1 and CDR2 are GTSNPN and SVGIG (reference sequence). This CDR3 reads CAWSVRGSSRGLETQYF. In DNA, the CDR3 is TGTGCCTGGAGTGTACGGGGGTCAAGCAGGGGGTTAGAGACCCAGTACTTC.

The CDR3 region is CASSEWGPIRNSNQPQHF. Here the CDR3 DNA reads TGTGCCAGCAGTGAATGGGGGCCGATCCGTAATAGCAATCAGCCCCAGCATTTT. The V call is TRBV2, the J call TRBJ1-5, with D maybe TRBD1 (6 bases). Germline assignment: CDR1 SNHLY and CDR2 FYNNEI. This CDR3 has 18 amino acids. V was trimmed by 2 bases and J by 0 bases, leaving 17 bases between them.

This clone was observed a single time. The chain links TRBV7-9 to TRBJ2-3; a weak D match, TRBD2 (7 bases). The germline gives CDR1 SEHNR, CDR2 FQNEAQ (reference sequence). V was clipped by 2 bases and J by 6 bases, with 9 bases between them. This CDR3 has 13 amino acids. The CDR3 loop reads CASSLRGGDTQYF. The CDR3 coding sequence is TGTGCCAGCAGCTTAAGGGGGGGTGATACGCAGTATTTT.

The chain couples TRBV19 to TRBJ2-7, with a tentative D call TRBD1 (6 bases). Germline loops: CDR1 LNHDA, CDR2 SQIVND (reference sequence). The ends were cut back, 4 bases at V and 2 bases at J, with 15 bases in the middle. The CDR3 contains 15 residues. As DNA, the CDR3 is TGTGCCAGTAGTAACACACAGGGAGTTCCCTACGAGCAGTACTTC. Translated: CASSNTQGVPYEQYF.

The chain couples TRBV13 to TRBJ2-5; no firm D call. V lost 0 bases to trimming and J lost 5 bases, with 7 bases between them. Per germline, CDR1 PRHDT and CDR2 FYEKMQ (reference sequence). CDR3 length equals 13 residues. The CDR3 nucleotides read TGTGCCAGCAGCTTAGGTTCACTGGAGACCCAGTACTTC. This encodes CASSLGSLETQYF.

This chain uses TRBV2 with TRBJ1-1; D is unresolved. The CDR3 consists of 14 residues. Germline CDR1 and CDR2: SNHLY and FYNNEI. V lost 2 bases to trimming and J lost 0 bases, with 7 bases between them. The CDR3: CASSEWTMNTEAFF. In nucleotides, the CDR3 is TGTGCCAGCAGTGAATGGACTATGAACACTGAAGCTTTCTTT.

This sequence joins TRBV7-2 and TRBJ1-1; D remains ambiguous. Germline V CDR1 and CDR2: SGHTA, FQGNSA. The CDR3 spans 14 residues. V lost 2 bases and J 0 bases, leaving 7 bases between the germline ends. The CDR3 protein is CASSLTRVNTEAFF. The CDR3 DNA reads TGTGCCAGCAGCTTAACCCGAGTGAACACTGAAGCTTTCTTT.